The clone carrying this TCR beta chain showed up many times. Its antigen is still unknown. At least 3 on the Clinical Activity Score was recorded for ophthalmopathy patients, who also had NOSPECS grade at least 4 and duration under 3 months. These data are taken from a study of T cells in Graves' hyperthyroidism and ophthalmopathy. Background on the study: Peripheral blood was drawn at first diagnosis, prior to all treatment. Study-level points and caveats: Stable hyperthyroidism and ophthalmopathy were separated using 13 V-J signatures.

The investigators amplified TCR beta CDR3 regions from RNA transcripts. The primer set for the first-round RT-PCR of the TCR CDR3 was HTBI. TCRdb used MiXCR to reprocess the multiplex PCR reads, holding one entry per CDR3 protein. The sample has about 400,000 distinct CDR3 sequences, about 14% seen once. The CDR3 covers 17 residues. CDR1 and CDR2 (germline): SGHRS, YFSETQ. J lost 1 base, V lost 0 bases, and 8 bases had no gene match. Material: blood. The V call is TRBV5-1, the J call TRBJ2-7, with 9 bases matching TRBD1. This receptor was obtained from a woman under 40 with Graves' ophthalmopathy. As DNA, the CDR3 is TGCGCCAGCAGCTTGGCCCCCGGGACAGGGACGTCCTACGAGCAGTACTTC. This encodes CASSLAPGTGTSYEQYF.